This TCR beta chain emerged from a study of cytomegalovirus exposure and HLA in healthy donors. Study results and limitations: TCR beta V- and J-gene trimming, according to a later analysis, was linked to a missense DCLRE1C variant.

The CDR3 is 16 amino acids. Looked up from germline, CDR1 is MDHEN and CDR2 is SYDVKM. V shed 6 bases, J shed 6 bases, and the junction held 11 bases outside the gene matches. As regards this clone: Its antigen remains unidentified.

Researchers ran the PCR with 60 Vbeta and 13 Jbeta primers. Repertoires were generated with immunoSEQ multiplex PCR, while TCRdb's copy carries only in-frame clones and drops some. The sample yields over 250,000 clones, 80% to 90% seen once. Material for sequencing was PBMCs. This receptor was taken from a man aged 35 to 55 in good health and CMV-seropositive. This chain uses TRBV28 with TRBJ2-2, with 9 nucleotides matching TRBD2. The CDR3 region is CASSLAGVLGAGELFF. Written as DNA, the CDR3 is TGTGCCAGCAGCTTAGCGGGAGTCCTGGGGGCCGGGGAGCTGTTTTTT.